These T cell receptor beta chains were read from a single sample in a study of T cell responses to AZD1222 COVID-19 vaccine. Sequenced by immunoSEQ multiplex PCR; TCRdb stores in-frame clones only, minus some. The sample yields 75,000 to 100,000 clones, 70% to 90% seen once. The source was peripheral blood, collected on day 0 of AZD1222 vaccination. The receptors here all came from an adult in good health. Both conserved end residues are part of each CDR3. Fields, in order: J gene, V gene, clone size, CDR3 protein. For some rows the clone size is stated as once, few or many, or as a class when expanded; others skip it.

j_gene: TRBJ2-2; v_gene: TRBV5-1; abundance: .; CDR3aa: CASSPTSGTGELFF
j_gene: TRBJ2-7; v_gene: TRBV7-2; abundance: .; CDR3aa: CASSLRTGAYEQYF
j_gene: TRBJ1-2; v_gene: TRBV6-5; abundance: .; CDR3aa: CASTGQGRGYTF
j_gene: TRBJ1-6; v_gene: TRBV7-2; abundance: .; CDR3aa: CASTPEIRVNSPLHF
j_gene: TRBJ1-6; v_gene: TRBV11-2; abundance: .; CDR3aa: CASRKGGVGSPLHF
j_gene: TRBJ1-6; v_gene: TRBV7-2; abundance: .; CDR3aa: CASSLGGQGRGSPLHF
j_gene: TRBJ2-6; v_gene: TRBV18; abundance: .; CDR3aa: CASSPSIATRANVLTF
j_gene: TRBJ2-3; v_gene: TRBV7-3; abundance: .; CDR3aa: CASSLNYYTDTQYF
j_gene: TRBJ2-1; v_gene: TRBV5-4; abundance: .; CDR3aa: CASSWGGLAENEQFF
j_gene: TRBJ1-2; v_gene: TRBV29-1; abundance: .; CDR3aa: CSVEEPSHYGYTF
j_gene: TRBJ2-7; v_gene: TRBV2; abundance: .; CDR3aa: CASSEIAGGSYEQYF
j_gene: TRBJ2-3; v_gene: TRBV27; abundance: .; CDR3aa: CASWDSRTDTQYF
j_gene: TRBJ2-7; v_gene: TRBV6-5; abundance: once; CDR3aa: CASSYSGQTYEQYF
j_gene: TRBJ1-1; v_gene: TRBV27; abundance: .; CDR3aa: CASSALLGRNTEAFF
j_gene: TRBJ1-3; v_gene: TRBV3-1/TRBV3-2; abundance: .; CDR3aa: CASSQDFRGPGNTIYF
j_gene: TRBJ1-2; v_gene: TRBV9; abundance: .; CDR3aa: CASSVGLLAGNSNYGYTF
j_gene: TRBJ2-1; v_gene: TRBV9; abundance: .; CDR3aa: CASSVADYNEQFF
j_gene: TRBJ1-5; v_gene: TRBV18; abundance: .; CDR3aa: CASSPEKNGRQHF
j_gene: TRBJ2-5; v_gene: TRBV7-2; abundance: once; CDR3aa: CASSLFSSPRGYQETQYF
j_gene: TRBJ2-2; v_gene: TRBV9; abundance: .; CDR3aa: CASSVEPGGTGELFF
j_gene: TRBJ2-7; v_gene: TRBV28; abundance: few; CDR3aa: CASRDRDLQTYEQYF
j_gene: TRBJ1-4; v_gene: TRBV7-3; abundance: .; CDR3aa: CASSQGTNEKLFF
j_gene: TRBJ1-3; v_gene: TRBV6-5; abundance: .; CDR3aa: CASSYSGVGNTIYF
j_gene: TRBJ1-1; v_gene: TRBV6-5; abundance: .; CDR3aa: CASSYSEGIEAFF
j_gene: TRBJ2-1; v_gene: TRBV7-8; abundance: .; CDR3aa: CASTRPQGSNGIISYNEQFF
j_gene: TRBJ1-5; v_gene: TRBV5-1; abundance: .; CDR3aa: CASSQGAEQPQHF
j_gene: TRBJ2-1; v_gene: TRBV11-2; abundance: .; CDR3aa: CASSLDLAGGNEQFF
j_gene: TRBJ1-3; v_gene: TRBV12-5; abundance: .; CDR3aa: CASGSSGNTIYF
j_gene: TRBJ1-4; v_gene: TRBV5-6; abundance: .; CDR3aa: CASSFTSKKLFF
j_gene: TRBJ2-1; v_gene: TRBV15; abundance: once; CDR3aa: CATSRPGGFEQFF
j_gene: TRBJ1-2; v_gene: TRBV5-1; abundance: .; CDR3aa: CASSLGQGLSAGGYTF
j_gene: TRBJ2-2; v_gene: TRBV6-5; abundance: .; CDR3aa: CASSRTGLDTGELFF
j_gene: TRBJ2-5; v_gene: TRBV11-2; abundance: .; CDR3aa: CASRASGGLQETQYF
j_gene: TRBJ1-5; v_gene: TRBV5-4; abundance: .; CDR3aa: CASSLDGDQPQHF
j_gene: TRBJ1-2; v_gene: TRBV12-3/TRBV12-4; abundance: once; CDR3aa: CASSRPTSYGYTF
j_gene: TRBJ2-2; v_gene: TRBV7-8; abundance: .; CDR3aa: CASSRLGGAGELFF
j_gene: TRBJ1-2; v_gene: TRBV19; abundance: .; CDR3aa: CASSTTGQPGGYTF
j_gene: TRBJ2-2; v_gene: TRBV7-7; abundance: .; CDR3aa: CASTYRNGGSGELFF
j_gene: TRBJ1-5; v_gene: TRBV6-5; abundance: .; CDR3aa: CASTSGAGQPQHF
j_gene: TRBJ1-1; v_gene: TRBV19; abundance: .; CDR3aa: CASSIVGGQGEAFF
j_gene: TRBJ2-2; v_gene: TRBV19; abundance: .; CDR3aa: CASSIGRAGTGELFF
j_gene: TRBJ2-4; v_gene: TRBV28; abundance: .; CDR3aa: CASRSPGPRAKNIQYF
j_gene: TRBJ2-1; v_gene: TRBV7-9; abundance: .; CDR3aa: CASSQTSGGRDEQFF
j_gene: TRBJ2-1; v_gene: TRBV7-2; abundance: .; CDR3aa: CASSFAGVSYNEQFF
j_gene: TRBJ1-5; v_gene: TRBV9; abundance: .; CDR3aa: CASSVGLELSQPQHF
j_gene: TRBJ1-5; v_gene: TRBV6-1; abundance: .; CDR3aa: CASSESGSNQPQHF
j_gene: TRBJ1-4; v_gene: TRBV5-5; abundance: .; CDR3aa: CASSLAWGQGPEKLFF
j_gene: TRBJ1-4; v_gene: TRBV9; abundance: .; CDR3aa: CASSVRGWGANEKLFF
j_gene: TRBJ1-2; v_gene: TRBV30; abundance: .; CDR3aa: CAWREDRYYGYTF
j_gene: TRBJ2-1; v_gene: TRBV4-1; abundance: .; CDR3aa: CASSPLLGGQGRLGEQFF
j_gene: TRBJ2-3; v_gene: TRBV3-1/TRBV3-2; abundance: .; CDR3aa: CASSRRLAGITDTQYF